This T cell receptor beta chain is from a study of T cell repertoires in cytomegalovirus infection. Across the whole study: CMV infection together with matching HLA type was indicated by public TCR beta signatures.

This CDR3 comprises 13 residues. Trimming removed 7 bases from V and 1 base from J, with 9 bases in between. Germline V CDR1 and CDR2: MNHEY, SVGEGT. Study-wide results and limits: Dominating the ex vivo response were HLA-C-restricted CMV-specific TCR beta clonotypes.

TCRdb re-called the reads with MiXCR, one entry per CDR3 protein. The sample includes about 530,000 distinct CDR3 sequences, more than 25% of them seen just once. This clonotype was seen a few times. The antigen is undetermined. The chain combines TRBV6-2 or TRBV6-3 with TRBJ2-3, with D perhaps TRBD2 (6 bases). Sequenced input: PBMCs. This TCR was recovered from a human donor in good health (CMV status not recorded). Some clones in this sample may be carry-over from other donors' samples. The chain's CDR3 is CASNGRRTDTQYF. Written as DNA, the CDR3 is TGTGCCAGCAACGGGAGACGCACAGATACGCAGTATTTT.